This T cell receptor (beta chain) was sequenced for a study of blood T cell repertoires in COVID-19. Study at large: Nucleic acid was either cDNA or gDNA, and it came from T cells, B-cell-depleted T cells, or PBMCs.

The CDR3 runs to 18 residues. Germline trimming cut 4 bases from V and 3 bases from J; bases unmatched to any gene: 13. Per germline, CDR1 MGHRA and CDR2 YSYEKL. Some clones are missing from TCRdb's copy, which holds only in-frame ones; the method was immunoSEQ multiplex PCR. The sample holds approximately 190,000 clones, 82% seen once. The sample comprised PBMCs or T cells enriched from blood (not recorded which). This sequence originates from a woman between 55 and 75 years old with acute COVID-19. The chain recombines TRBV4-1 with TRBJ1-4; 8 nucleotides line up with TRBD1. DNA for the CDR3: TGCGCCAGCAGCCGGGATCAGGACAGGGCGCGAGCTAATGAAAAACTGTTTTTT. This encodes CASSRDQDRARANEKLFF.